This TCR beta chain derives from a study of T cell therapy after organ transplantation. Study at large: T cells were expanded 2 to 3 weeks with 30 CMV class I/II epitopes.

This clone counts as large. Antigen specificity is unknown. Study results and limitations: Confounding by concurrent antirejection or antiviral medications was not assessed.

The CDR3 extends over 11 amino acids. Trimming cost V 6 bases and J 6 bases, with 6 bases left between them. From germline, CDR1 is KGHSH and CDR2 LQKENI. Assay used: immunoSEQ multiplex PCR; TCRdb lists only in-frame clones, some missing. The table records some 2,000 clones, 70% of them present only once. The source of this sequence is a human patient who had received a solid organ transplant and had CMV disease. The genes are TRBV18 and TRBJ2-1; the D is unclear. Source: CD8+ T cells from blood, taken before autologous CMV-specific T cell therapy. The CDR3 loop is CASSYSNEQFF. The DNA of the CDR3 is TGTGCCAGCTCCTATTCCAATGAGCAGTTCTTC.